A single sample gave rise to the 2 T cell receptor beta chains below, sequenced in a study of monozygotic twins with inflammatory bowel disease. TCRdb derives one entry per CDR3 protein from the 5' RACE reads, leaving out DNA. The sample totals 90,000 to 110,000 distinct CDR3 sequences. Sample: blood. The receptors stem from a human donor with ulcerative colitis or Crohn's disease, or a healthy co-twin of an affected twin (not recorded which).

This chain joins TRBV18 and TRBJ2-1; no DNA is available, so the TRBD2 call from TCRdb remains unchecked. Germline V gene data show CDR1 as KGHSH and CDR2 as LQKENI. The CDR3 runs 15 residues. The CDR3 here is CASSIAGSSYNEQFF.

The chain couples TRBV12-3 or TRBV12-4 to TRBJ2-1; TCRdb's assignment of TRBD2 cannot be checked, as there is no DNA. The CDR3 sequence is 15 residues long. This CDR3 reads CASSILAGGPVEQFF.